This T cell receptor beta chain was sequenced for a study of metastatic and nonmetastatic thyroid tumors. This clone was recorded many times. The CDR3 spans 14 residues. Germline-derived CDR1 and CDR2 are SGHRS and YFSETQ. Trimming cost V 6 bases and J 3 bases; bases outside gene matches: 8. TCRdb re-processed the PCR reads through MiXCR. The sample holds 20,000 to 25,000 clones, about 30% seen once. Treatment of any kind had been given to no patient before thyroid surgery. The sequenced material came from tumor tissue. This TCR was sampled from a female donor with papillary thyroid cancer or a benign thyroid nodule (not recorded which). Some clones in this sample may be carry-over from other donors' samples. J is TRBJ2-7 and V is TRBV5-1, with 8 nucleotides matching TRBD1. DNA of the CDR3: TGCGCCAGCACCCCGGGACAGGCAAACTACGAGCAGTACTTC. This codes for CASTPGQANYEQYF.